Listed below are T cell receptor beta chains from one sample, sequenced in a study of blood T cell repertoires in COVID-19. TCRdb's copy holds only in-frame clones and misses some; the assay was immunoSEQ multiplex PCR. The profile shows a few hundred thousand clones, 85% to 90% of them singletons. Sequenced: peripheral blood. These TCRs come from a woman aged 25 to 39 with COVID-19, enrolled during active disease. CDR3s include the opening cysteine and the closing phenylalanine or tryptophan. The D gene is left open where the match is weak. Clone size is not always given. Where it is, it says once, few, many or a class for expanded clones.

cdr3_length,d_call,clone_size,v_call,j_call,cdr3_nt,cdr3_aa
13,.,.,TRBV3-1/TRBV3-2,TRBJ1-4,TGTGCCAGCAGCCTACAGGTTAATGAAAAACTGTTTTTT,CASSLQVNEKLFF
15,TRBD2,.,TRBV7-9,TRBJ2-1,TGTGCCAGCAGATTTAGCGGGAGAAGTGGCAGTGAGCAGTTCTTC,CASRFSGRSGSEQFF
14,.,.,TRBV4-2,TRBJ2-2,TGTGCCAGCAGCGGCGGACTTTTGTTTGGGGAGCTGTTTTTT,CASSGGLLFGELFF
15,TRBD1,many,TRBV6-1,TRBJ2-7,TGTGCCAGCAGTGAATCCGGGACAGGGTCCTACGAGCAGTACTTC,CASSESGTGSYEQYF
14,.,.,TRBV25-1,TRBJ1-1,TGTGCCAGCAGTGATCAGCAGGGAAGAACTGAAGCTTTCTTT,CASSDQQGRTEAFF
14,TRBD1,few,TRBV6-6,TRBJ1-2,TGTGCCAGCACTGAACAGGGGGGTAGATATGGCTACACCTTC,CASTEQGGRYGYTF
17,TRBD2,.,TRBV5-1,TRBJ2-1,TGCGCCAGCAGCGTTGGGACTAGCGGGAGTTCCTACAATGAGCAGTTCTTC,CASSVGTSGSSYNEQFF
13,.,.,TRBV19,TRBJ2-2,TGTGCCAGTAGTATCGGTGACACCGGGGAGCTGTTTTTT,CASSIGDTGELFF
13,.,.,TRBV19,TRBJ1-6,TGTGCCAGTAGTGCGGACTTTAATTCACCCCTCCACTTT,CASSADFNSPLHF
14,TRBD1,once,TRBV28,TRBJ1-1,TGTGCCAGCAGTTTAGGGACAGGGTACACTGAAGCTTTCTTT,CASSLGTGYTEAFF
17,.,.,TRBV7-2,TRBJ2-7,TGTGCCAGCAGCTTAGCCCGCGAGCAGAGGTCTCCCTACGAGCAGTACTTC,CASSLAREQRSPYEQYF
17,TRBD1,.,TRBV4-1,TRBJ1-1,TGCGCCAGCAGCCAACAACTATCGGGACAGGGGGGCACTGAAGCTTTCTTT,CASSQQLSGQGGTEAFF
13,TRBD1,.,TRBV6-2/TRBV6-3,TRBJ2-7,TGTGCCAGCAGTCGGACAGGGGGCCACGAGCAGTACTTC,CASSRTGGHEQYF
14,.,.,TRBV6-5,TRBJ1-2,TGTGCCAGCAGTTATGGCAGAACTAACTATGGCTACACCTTC,CASSYGRTNYGYTF
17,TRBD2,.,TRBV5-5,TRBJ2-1,TGTGCCAGCAGCCTTGATTTAGCGGGAGGCTCTAGTGGTGAGCAGTTCTTC,CASSLDLAGGSSGEQFF
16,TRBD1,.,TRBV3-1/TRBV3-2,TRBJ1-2,TGTGCCAGCAGCCTACTGACAGGGGGCAGAAACTATGGCTACACCTTC,CASSLLTGGRNYGYTF
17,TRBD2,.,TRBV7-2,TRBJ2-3,TGTGCCAGCAGCGGGACTAGCGGGAGGGCTAGCACAGATACGCAGTATTTT,CASSGTSGRASTDTQYF
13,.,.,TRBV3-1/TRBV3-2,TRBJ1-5,TGTGCCAGCAGCCAAGACGCGGGGCAGCCCCAGCATTTT,CASSQDAGQPQHF
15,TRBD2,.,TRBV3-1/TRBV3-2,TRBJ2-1,TGTGCCAGCAGCCTAAATAGCGGGAGGGCCTCCGAGCAGTTCTTC,CASSLNSGRASEQFF
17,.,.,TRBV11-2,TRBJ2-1,TGTGCCAGCAGCGGGGGCGCAGGTAGCCGCTCCTACAATGAGCAGTTCTTC,CASSGGAGSRSYNEQFF
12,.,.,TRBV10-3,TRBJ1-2,TGTGCCATCAGTGAAGCGGTGGATAGCTACACCTTC,CAISEAVDSYTF
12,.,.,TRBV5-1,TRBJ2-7,TGCGCCAGCTCTCATCCGGGAAACGAGCAGTACTTC,CASSHPGNEQYF
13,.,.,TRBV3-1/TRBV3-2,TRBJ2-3,TGTGCCAGCAGCCAAGTCCCCACTCAGGCGCAGTATTTT,CASSQVPTQAQYF
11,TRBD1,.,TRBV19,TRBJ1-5,TGTGCCAGTAGTTCGGGACAGGCCCAGCATTTT,CASSSGQAQHF